This TCR beta chain comes out of a study of cytomegalovirus exposure and HLA in healthy donors. In the PCR, 60 Vbeta and 13 Jbeta primers were used. The protocol was immunoSEQ multiplex PCR, while the TCRdb copy is restricted to in-frame clones and leaves out a portion. The sample carries roughly 180,000 clones, more than 75% recorded once. Note on this clone: What it binds is not known.

The study's findings and limits: CMV antigen specificity was confirmed in vitro for a few CMV-associated chains.

Germline V gene data show CDR1 as SGHAT and CDR2 as FQNNGV. V trimming: 4 bases; J trimming: 0 bases; junction bases outside the gene matches: 3. This CDR3 is built from 14 residues. The chain combines TRBV11-2 with TRBJ2-7; 7 bases are a match to TRBD1. Sequences were obtained from PBMCs. This receptor was identified in a woman aged 30 to 39 in good health and CMV-seropositive. CDR3 DNA sequence: TGTGCCAGCAGCTCGGACAGGAGCTCCTACGAGCAGTACTTC. Protein sequence: CASSSDRSSYEQYF. The complete variable domain, with remaining parts taken from reference TRBV11-2 and TRBJ2-7, reads EAGVAQSPRYKIIEKRQSVAFWCNPISGHATLYWYQQILGQGPKLLIQFQNNGVVDDSQLPKDRFSAERLKGVDSTLKIQPAKLEDSAVYLCASSSDRSSYEQYFGPGTRLTVT.